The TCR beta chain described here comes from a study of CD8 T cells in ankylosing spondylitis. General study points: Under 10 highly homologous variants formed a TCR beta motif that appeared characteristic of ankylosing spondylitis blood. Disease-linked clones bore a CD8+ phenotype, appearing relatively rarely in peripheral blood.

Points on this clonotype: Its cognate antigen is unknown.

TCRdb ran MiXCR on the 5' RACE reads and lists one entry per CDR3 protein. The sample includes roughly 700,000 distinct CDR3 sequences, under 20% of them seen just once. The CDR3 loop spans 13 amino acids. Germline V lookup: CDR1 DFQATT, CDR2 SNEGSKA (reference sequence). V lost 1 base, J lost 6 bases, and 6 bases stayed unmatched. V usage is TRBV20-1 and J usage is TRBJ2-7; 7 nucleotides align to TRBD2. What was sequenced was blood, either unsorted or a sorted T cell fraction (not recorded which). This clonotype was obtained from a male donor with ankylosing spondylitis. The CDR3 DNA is TGCAGTGCTAGAGTGTCGGGGGGTGCCGAGCAGTACTTC. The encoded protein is CSARVSGGAEQYF.